The 15 T cell receptor beta chains presented below share a single source sample, sequenced in a study of OX40 agonist ivuxolimab in advanced cancers. Data came from immunoSEQ multiplex PCR; TCRdb stores just in-frame clones and leaves some out. Of around 74,000 clones listed, approximately 83% are singletons. The specimen was CD4+ or CD8+ T cells sorted from blood, collected in a trial of the OX40 agonist ivuxolimab. The source of these receptors is an adult with an advanced solid tumor such as melanoma, head and neck, liver or kidney cancer.

The chain carries TRBV7-2 and TRBJ2-5, with a weak D call TRBD1 (5 bases). Trimming pared 1 base from V and 5 bases from J, leaving 17 bases between. CDR1 is SGHTA, CDR2 FQGNSA, per germline. The CDR3 runs to 16 residues. CDR3 sequence reads: CASSLGQGNPRETQYF. The CDR3 nucleotides read TGTGCCAGCAGCTTAGGGCAGGGAAACCCCAGGGAGACCCAGTACTTC. Filled out from reference TRBV7-2 and TRBJ2-5, the complete variable domain reads GAGVSQSPSNKVTEKGKDVELRCDPISGHTALYWYRQSLGQGLEFLIYFQGNSAPDKSGLPSDRFSAERTGGSVSTLTIQRTQQEDSAVYLCASSLGQGNPRETQYFGPGTRLLVL.

The gene calls are TRBV7-9 and TRBJ1-2; possible D gene TRBD1, 5 bases. The CDR3 extends over 14 amino acids. Germline assignment: CDR1 SEHNR and CDR2 FQNEAQ (reference sequence). The V end was cut by 1 base, the J end by 6 bases, with 12 bases between. The CDR3 DNA sequence: TGTGCCAGCAGCTTAGAGGGACTTAGGAATGGCTACACCTTC. Protein sequence: CASSLEGLRNGYTF.

The chain is built from TRBV6-1 and TRBJ1-5; 9 positions agree with TRBD1. Germline-derived CDR1 and CDR2 are MNHNS and SASEGT. V was pared by 6 bases and J by 4 bases, with 7 bases of the junction left unmatched. The length of the CDR3 is 15 residues. The CDR3 is CASSGTGSTNQPQHF. CDR3 sequence (DNA): TGTGCCAGCAGCGGGACAGGGTCTACTAATCAGCCCCAGCATTTT.

The genes are TRBV7-9 and TRBJ2-2; 11 positions match TRBD1. V trimming: 5 bases; J trimming: 5 bases; junction bases outside the gene matches: 7. The CDR3 sequence is 16 residues long. From germline, CDR1 is SEHNR and CDR2 FQNEAQ (reference sequence). For the CDR3, the DNA is TGTGCCAGCAGCCTCCGGGACAGGGGGGAGACCGGGGAGCTGTTTTTT. It yields the protein CASSLRDRGETGELFF.

V usage is TRBV6-5 and J usage is TRBJ1-6; 8 nucleotides align to TRBD1. The CDR3 covers 14 residues. Germline loops: CDR1 MNHEY, CDR2 SVGAGI. V was pared by 6 bases and J by 15 bases, with 13 bases of the junction left unmatched. CDR3 loop: CASSRPGQEWLLHF. CDR3 in DNA: TGTGCCAGCAGCCGTCCGGGACAGGAGTGGCTCCTCCACTTT.

This chain joins TRBV7-9 and TRBJ2-1, with 11 nucleotides matching TRBD1. Per germline, CDR1 SEHNR and CDR2 FQNEAQ (reference sequence). This CDR3 has 16 amino acids. Trimming took 2 bases from V and 9 from J; bases not matched to a gene: 9. Written as DNA, the CDR3 is TGTGCCAGCAGCTTATATGGGACAGGGGGTCACGGTGAGCAGTTCTTC. Protein product: CASSLYGTGGHGEQFF.

This clone appeared a single time. The rearrangement links TRBV18 to TRBJ2-3; perhaps TRBD1 as D (6 bases). Germline V gives CDR1 KGHSH, CDR2 LQKENI. The V and J ends lost 6 bases and 2 bases respectively, with 15 bases between them. The CDR3 loop spans 15 amino acids. The CDR3 DNA reads as TGTGCCAGCTCCTTAAACAGGGCCCTCACAGATACGCAGTATTTT. Translation gives CASSLNRALTDTQYF.

The chain is built from TRBV28 and TRBJ1-6, with 8 bases aligning to TRBD1. V shed 5 bases, J shed 2 bases, and the junction held 8 bases outside the gene matches. This CDR3 is 17 amino acids long. CDR1 is MDHEN, CDR2 SYDVKM, per germline. CDR3: CASSATGAYTYNSPLHF. The CDR3 region has the DNA TGTGCCAGCAGTGCGACAGGGGCTTATACCTATAATTCACCCCTCCACTTT. The whole variable domain, remainder taken from reference TRBV28 and TRBJ1-6, is DVKVTQSSRYLVKRTGEKVFLECVQDMDHENMFWYRQDPGLGLRLIYFSYDVKMKEKGDIPEGYSVSREKKERFSLILESASTNQTSMYLCASSATGAYTYNSPLHFGNGTRLTVT.

The rearrangement links TRBV7-9 to TRBJ1-2; D uncertain. The CDR3 totals 11 residues. With 4 bases removed from V and 8 bases from J, the gap between germline ends came to 8 bases. Germline CDR1 reads SEHNR; CDR2 reads FQNEAQ (reference sequence). The CDR3 region is CASSSLMGYTF. Written as DNA, the CDR3 is TGTGCCAGCAGCTCCCTCATGGGCTACACCTTC.

This sequence joins TRBV30 and TRBJ1-4; TRBD1 might be the D (5 bases). The CDR3 runs 16 residues. Germline V gene lookup returns CDR1 GTSNPN and CDR2 SVGIG (reference sequence). The V gene lost 3 bases and the J gene lost 1 base, with 15 bases spanning the gap. CDR3: CAWSLPGGGTNEKLFF. CDR3 bases: TGTGCCTGGAGCTTGCCCGGGGGGGGAACTAATGAAAAACTGTTTTTT.

The genes are TRBV19 and TRBJ2-3; 7 bases agree with TRBD1. J was trimmed by 5 bases and V by 5 bases; bases with no gene match: 13. CDR3 length: 16 residues. The germline V gene has CDR1 LNHDA and CDR2 SQIVND (reference sequence). The CDR3 protein is CASSAVEGAERDTQYF. As DNA, the CDR3 is TGTGCCAGTAGTGCGGTAGAGGGGGCCGAAAGAGATACGCAGTATTTT. Filled out from reference TRBV19 and TRBJ2-3, the complete variable domain reads DGGITQSPKYLFRKEGQNVTLSCEQNLNHDAMYWYRQDPGQGLRLIYYSQIVNDFQKGDIAEGYSVSREKKESFPLTVTSAQKNPTAFYLCASSAVEGAERDTQYFGPGTRLTVL.

The CDR3 DNA reads as TGCAGCGTCGCAAACAGTTACGAGCAGTACTTC. This codes for CSVANSYEQYF. The chain carries TRBV29-1 and TRBJ2-7; D gene ambiguous. CDR3 length: 11 amino acids. Germline loops: CDR1 SQVTM, CDR2 ANQGSEA. V was pared by 6 bases and J by 4 bases, with 10 bases between.

The chain combines TRBV19 with TRBJ2-6, with D perhaps matching TRBD1 (6 bases). V lost 4 bases and J lost 2, with 12 bases in between. The germline V gene has CDR1 LNHDA and CDR2 SQIVND (reference sequence). The CDR3 is made up of 16 amino acids. In DNA form, the CDR3 reads TGTGCCAGTAGTACCTTATCAGGGGCTGGGGCCAACGTCCTGACTTTC. Amino acids: CASSTLSGAGANVLTF.

The rearrangement joins TRBV7-2 to TRBJ1-3, with 7 nucleotides matching TRBD1. This CDR3 region has 14 residues. Germline CDR1 is SGHTA and CDR2 is FQGNSA. The V gene end was trimmed by 5 bases and the J gene end by 4 bases; junction bases not matched to a gene: 5. CDR3 in DNA: TGTGCCAGCAGCAAGGGGGCGAGAGGAAACACCATATATTTT. The encoded protein is CASSKGARGNTIYF.

The chain is built from TRBV15 and TRBJ2-7; D not resolved. Germline loops: CDR1 LNHNV, CDR2 YYDKDF (reference sequence). Between the trimmed V and J ends, which lost 0 bases and 2 bases, there was a span of 11 bases. The CDR3 spans 15 residues. CDR3 DNA: TGTGCCACCAGCAGAGATGTCCCCCCGGCCTACGAGCAGTACTTC. Translating it yields CATSRDVPPAYEQYF.